This TCR beta chain originates from a study of T cell repertoires in cytomegalovirus infection. Turning to the study itself: From public TCR beta signatures came an indication of both CMV infection and matching HLA type.

Findings of the study overall: There were carriers of CMV plus the relevant HLA, and cumulative public TCR beta family frequency identified them. CMV-specific TCR beta clonotypes restricted by HLA-C were the ones dominating the ex vivo response.

From germline, CDR1 is MNHEY and CDR2 SVGAGI. V lost 5 bases to trimming and J lost 7 bases; unmatched junction nucleotides: 4. This CDR3 spans 13 amino acids. TCRdb re-derived calls from the reads in MiXCR, one entry per CDR3 protein. The sample lists approximately 180,000 distinct CDR3 sequences; approximately 20% were seen once. The sample holds a few counts of this clonotype. Its antigen remains unidentified. Source material: PBMCs. The receptor comes from a human donor in good health (CMV status not recorded). Some clones in this sample may be carry-over from other donors' samples. The chain employs TRBV6-5 and TRBJ2-2; 7 positions match TRBD2. The CDR3 DNA follows: TGTGCCAGCAGTGGGGGGGACTACGGGGAGCTGTTTTTT. As protein: CASSGGDYGELFF.